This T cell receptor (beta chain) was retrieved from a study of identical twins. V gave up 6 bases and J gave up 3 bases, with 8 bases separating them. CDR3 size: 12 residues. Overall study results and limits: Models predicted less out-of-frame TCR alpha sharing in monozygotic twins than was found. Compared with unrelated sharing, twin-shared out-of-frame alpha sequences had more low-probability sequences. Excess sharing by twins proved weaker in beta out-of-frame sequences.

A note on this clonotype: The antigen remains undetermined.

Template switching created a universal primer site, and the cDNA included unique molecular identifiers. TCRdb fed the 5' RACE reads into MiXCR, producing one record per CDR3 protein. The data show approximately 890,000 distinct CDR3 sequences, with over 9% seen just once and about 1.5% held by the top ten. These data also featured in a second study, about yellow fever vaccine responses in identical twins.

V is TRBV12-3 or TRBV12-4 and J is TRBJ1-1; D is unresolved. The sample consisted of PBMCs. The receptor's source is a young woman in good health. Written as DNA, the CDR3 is TGTGCCAGCAGCCCCGATTACACTGAAGCTTTCTTT. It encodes CASSPDYTEAFF.